These 9 T cell receptor beta chains share one sample of origin, sequenced in a study of cytomegalovirus exposure and HLA in healthy donors. PCR primers comprised 60 Vbeta and 13 Jbeta primers. TCRdb's table, derived via immunoSEQ multiplex PCR, lists solely in-frame clones and lacks some. This sample has 180,000 or so clones, with approximately 72% found just once. Sample: PBMCs. The receptor source for this set is a human donor in good health.

The chain joins TRBV6-4 to TRBJ2-1, with D perhaps matching TRBD1 (6 bases). V lost 6 bases, J lost 9 bases, and 12 bases lay in between. Germline V gene sequence: CDR1 MRHNA, CDR2 SNTAGT. This CDR3 spans 12 amino acids. The chain's CDR3 is CASRGGPGEQFF. In DNA form, the CDR3 reads TGTGCCAGCAGAGGGGGACCGGGTGAGCAGTTCTTC.

The V gene is TRBV19, the J gene TRBJ1-1; TRBD1 aligns across 9 bases. Trimming took 4 bases from V and 8 from J; bases not matched to a gene: 5. Germline CDR1 LNHDA, CDR2 SQIVND (reference sequence). The CDR3 contains 13 residues. CDR3 in amino acids: CASSTPGTGEAFF. The DNA of the CDR3 is TGTGCCAGTAGTACCCCTGGGACAGGGGAAGCTTTCTTT.

This rearrangement joins TRBV6-6 to TRBJ1-1; D not certain. Germline CDR1 and CDR2: MNHNY and SVGAGI (reference sequence). The CDR3 runs to 12 residues. V was pared by 5 bases and J by 8 bases, with 12 bases between. CDR3 bases: TGTGCCAGCAGTCTACCCCCCGGGGAAGCTTTCTTT. Amino acid sequence: CASSLPPGEAFF.

The gene calls are TRBV19 and TRBJ1-5, with D hard to call. Germline values: CDR1 LNHDA, CDR2 SQIVND (reference sequence). CDR3 size: 13 residues. V was cut by 5 bases and J by 3 bases, with 8 bases left in between. DNA for the CDR3: TGTGCCAGTAGTCAGGACTCCAATCAGCCCCAGCATTTT. It encodes CASSQDSNQPQHF.

This clone was recorded only once. This sequence joins TRBV4-1 and TRBJ2-1, with 10 bases matching TRBD2. The V segment lost 3 bases and the J segment 4 bases; nucleotides outside the gene matches: 3. The CDR3 extends over 15 amino acids. Germline-derived CDR1 and CDR2 are MGHRA and YSYEKL. CDR3 nucleotide sequence: TGCGCCAGCAGCCAGTCTAGCGGGGGTTACAATGAGCAGTTCTTC. Its protein is CASSQSSGGYNEQFF.

V is TRBV7-3 and J is TRBJ2-3; the D gene is possibly TRBD1 (5 bases). Trimming removed 3 bases from V and 7 bases from J, with 14 bases in between. The CDR3 loop spans 14 amino acids. Germline V CDR1 and CDR2: SGHTA, FQGTGA. For the CDR3, the DNA is TGTGCCAGCAGCTTTCAGGGTCTAGGAAATACGCAGTATTTT. Residues: CASSFQGLGNTQYF. The variable domain in full, completed from reference TRBV7-3 and TRBJ2-3, reads GAGVSQTPSNKVTEKGKYVELRCDPISGHTALYWYRQSLGQGPEFLIYFQGTGAADDSGLPNDRFFAVRPEGSVSTLKIQRTERGDSAVYLCASSFQGLGNTQYFGPGTRLTVL.

The chain has TRBV27 and TRBJ2-5; tentatively, D is TRBD2 (7 bases). The J call may not be correct, given that the DNA end is closer to TRBJ2-7. Germline V gene lookup returns CDR1 MNHEY and CDR2 SMNVEV (reference sequence). The CDR3 is 15 amino acids. The chain's CDR3 is CASHMGGGSSYEQYF. CDR3 DNA: TGTGCCAGTCACATGGGAGGGGGGTCCTCCTACGAGCAGTACTTC.

The CDR3 region is CASSQAGRGQDYGYTF. The DNA for the CDR3 is TGTGCCAGCAGCCAAGCCGGTCGAGGACAGGACTATGGCTACACCTTC. The V gene is TRBV4-2, the J gene TRBJ1-2; 7 bases line up with TRBD1. Germline values: CDR1 LGHNA, CDR2 YNFKEQ. The CDR3 has 16 residues. Trimming removed 1 base from V and 3 bases from J; junction bases left unmatched: 8.

The chain combines TRBV2 with TRBJ2-3; a possible D gene is TRBD1 (5 bases). The V gene lost 6 bases and the J gene lost 2 bases, with 15 bases spanning the gap. Germline CDR1 reads SNHLY; CDR2 reads FYNNEI. This CDR3 is 15 amino acids long. In nucleotides, the CDR3 is TGTGCCAGCAGCCAGGGTTCTTACCACACAGATACGCAGTATTTT. Protein product: CASSQGSYHTDTQYF.